The present T cell receptor (beta chain) was sequenced within a study of CD8 T cells in ankylosing spondylitis. Findings of the study overall: Within matched ankylosing spondylitis synovial fluid, disease-linked clones were reportedly significantly enriched. In reactive arthritis synovial fluid and blood, some motif variants had been reported before. Seemingly characteristic of ankylosing spondylitis blood was a TCR beta motif consisting of eight highly homologous variants.

MiXCR, run by TCRdb on the 5' RACE reads, gives a single entry per CDR3 protein. The sample carries a few hundred thousand distinct CDR3 sequences, 17% recorded once. On this clonotype itself: Its antigen is as yet unknown.

Sequenced material: blood, either unsorted or a sorted T cell fraction (not recorded which). The clonotype was recovered from a male donor with ankylosing spondylitis.

The CDR3 sequence: CASSQPKLAGLQETQYF. The CDR3 coding sequence is TGCGCCAGCAGCCAACCCAAACTAGCGGGCCTCCAAGAGACCCAGTACTTC. J is TRBJ2-5 and V is TRBV4-1, with TRBD2 matching over 9 bases. This CDR3 has 17 amino acids. Germline CDR1 reads MGHRA; CDR2 reads YSYEKL. Losses at the gene ends were 2 bases for V and 1 base for J; bases not matched to a gene: 8.